A selection of T cell receptor beta chains follows, all from one sample in a study of vaccination and CD4 T cells after COVID-19. TCRdb reprocessed the PCR reads with MiXCR, giving one entry per CDR3 protein. The table has 9,500 to 13,000 distinct CDR3 sequences, approximately 60% seen once; the top ten hold 30% to 35%. These TCRs' antigens remain unknown. The specimen was CD4+ T cells from blood, cultured in vitro. The origin of the receptors is a human donor who had recovered from COVID-19. The CDR3 runs from the conserved cysteine through the conserved F or W. A D gene is named only where the DNA matches it firmly. The listing skips clone size in some rows; elsewhere it reads once, few, many or a size class.

V: TRBV5-6
D: TRBD2
J: TRBJ2-4
size: NA
DNA: TGTGCCAGCAGCCCCCGGGGGGGCCGAGAAAACATTCAGTACTTC
CDR3: CASSPRGGRENIQYF

V: TRBV28
D: NA
J: TRBJ1-1
size: NA
DNA: TGTGCCAGCAGTTTCTCCAGGAACACTGAAGCTTTCTTT
CDR3: CASSFSRNTEAFF

V: TRBV10-3
D: TRBD1
J: TRBJ1-1
size: NA
DNA: TGTGCCATCAGAACCGCAACACCGGGACAGGGGCTGGGTGAAGCTTTCTTT
CDR3: CAIRTATPGQGLGEAFF

V: TRBV2
D: NA
J: TRBJ2-3
size: few
DNA: TGTGCCTCACAGGGTACTGTCACAGATACGCAGTATTTT
CDR3: CASQGTVTDTQYF

V: TRBV24-1
D: TRBD2
J: TRBJ2-3
size: few
DNA: TGTGCCACCAGTGATTCCACTAGCGGGTACGGCACAGATACGCAGTATTTT
CDR3: CATSDSTSGYGTDTQYF

V: TRBV19
D: TRBD2
J: TRBJ2-3
size: NA
DNA: TGTGCCAGTCGCCGGGCGGGAGTGGCAGATACGCAGTATTTT
CDR3: CASRRAGVADTQYF

V: TRBV11-3
D: NA
J: TRBJ2-7
size: NA
DNA: TGTGCCAGCAGCTTAGTGCAGGGGAGCGAGCAGTACTTC
CDR3: CASSLVQGSEQYF

V: TRBV29-1
D: TRBD2
J: TRBJ2-3
size: NA
DNA: TGCAGCTCACCCATGTTGGGGGGGGTCACAGATACGCAGTATTTT
CDR3: CSSPMLGGVTDTQYF

V: TRBV10-1
D: NA
J: TRBJ2-3
size: few
DNA: TGCGCCAGCAGTGAGTCAAGTAGGGGAGGCACAGATACGCAGTATTTT
CDR3: CASSESSRGGTDTQYF

V: TRBV20-1
D: TRBD2
J: TRBJ2-3
size: NA
DNA: TGCAGTGCTAGAGGGCTCCGGGCTAGCGGGGAAGGAGATACGCAGTATTTT
CDR3: CSARGLRASGEGDTQYF

V: TRBV27
D: NA
J: TRBJ2-7
size: NA
DNA: TGTGCCAGCAGTTTATTATCCCCTTTGAGCCGACCATACGAGCAGTACTTC
CDR3: CASSLLSPLSRPYEQYF

V: TRBV6-1
D: NA
J: TRBJ2-7
size: NA
DNA: TGTGCCAGCACTGCCCTGGTCTACGAGCAGTACTTC
CDR3: CASTALVYEQYF

V: TRBV6-1
D: TRBD1
J: TRBJ2-2
size: large
DNA: TGTGCCAGCACTGACCGTTGGGGACAGGGGACCGGGGAGCTGTTTTTT
CDR3: CASTDRWGQGTGELFF

V: TRBV5-1
D: TRBD2
J: TRBJ2-5
size: NA
DNA: TGCGCCAGCAGCTTTTCTACCCTGCTCGCGGGGGTCAGGGAGACCCAGTACTTC
CDR3: CASSFSTLLAGVRETQYF

V: TRBV28
D: NA
J: TRBJ2-7
size: once
DNA: TGTGCCAGCAGTCTCGTGGTAGCCTACGAGCAGTACTTC
CDR3: CASSLVVAYEQYF

V: TRBV6-1
D: NA
J: TRBJ1-5
size: NA
DNA: TGTGCCAGCAGTGAAGACAGAATTTATAGCAATCAGCCCCAGCATTTT
CDR3: CASSEDRIYSNQPQHF

V: TRBV7-6
D: NA
J: TRBJ2-5
size: NA
DNA: TGTGCCAGCAAGATTCAAGAGACCCAGTACTTC
CDR3: CASKIQETQYF

V: TRBV12-3/TRBV12-4
D: TRBD1
J: TRBJ1-5
size: NA
DNA: TGTGCCAGCAGCCCGTGGGGGACAGGGATAGATCAGCCCCAGCATTTT
CDR3: CASSPWGTGIDQPQHF

V: TRBV29-1
D: NA
J: TRBJ1-1
size: NA
DNA: TGCAGCGCAATCCAGGGAATGATCACTGAAGCTTTCTTT
CDR3: CSAIQGMITEAFF

V: TRBV19
D: NA
J: TRBJ2-5
size: NA
DNA: TGTGCCAGTAGTATCCAGGTACTCCAAGAGACCCAGTACTTC
CDR3: CASSIQVLQETQYF

V: TRBV29-1
D: NA
J: TRBJ1-1
size: NA
DNA: TGCAGCGTTCAACCCGGGGCTAACACTGAAGCTTTCTTT
CDR3: CSVQPGANTEAFF

V: TRBV15
D: TRBD1
J: TRBJ2-6
size: once
DNA: TGTGCCACCAGCAGGGACAGGTCTGGGGCCAACGTCCTGACTTTC
CDR3: CATSRDRSGANVLTF

V: TRBV12-3/TRBV12-4
D: TRBD1
J: TRBJ1-5
size: NA
DNA: TGTGCCAGCAGTTTAGCAGGATTGGACAGGGGGCATAGCAATCAGCCCCAGCATTTT
CDR3: CASSLAGLDRGHSNQPQHF

V: TRBV20-1
D: TRBD2
J: TRBJ2-1
size: NA
DNA: TGCAGTGCTCCTCCGGGACTAGAGGGGTACAATGAGCAGTTCTTC
CDR3: CSAPPGLEGYNEQFF

V: TRBV7-8
D: NA
J: TRBJ2-2
size: few
DNA: TGTGCCAGCAGCTTAGTTTCTGCGAACACCGGGGAGCTGTTTTTT
CDR3: CASSLVSANTGELFF

V: TRBV15
D: TRBD2
J: TRBJ2-2
size: NA
DNA: TGTGCCACCAGCAGAGCCGGAGCGGGAGGGGGCCGGGAGCTGTTTTTT
CDR3: CATSRAGAGGGRELFF

V: TRBV6-4
D: TRBD1
J: TRBJ2-3
size: NA
DNA: TGTGCCAGCAGTGGGGACAGGGACACAGATACGCAGTATTTT
CDR3: CASSGDRDTDTQYF

V: TRBV27
D: NA
J: TRBJ2-7
size: few
DNA: TGTGCCAGCAGCCCGACTGCTACCTACGAGCAGTACTTC
CDR3: CASSPTATYEQYF

V: TRBV30
D: NA
J: TRBJ1-2
size: NA
DNA: TGTGCCTGGTCCATCGATGGGGGGGGCTATGGCTACACCTTC
CDR3: CAWSIDGGGYGYTF

V: TRBV30
D: TRBD1
J: TRBJ1-1
size: NA
DNA: TGTGCCTGGAGTCCGATCGGTAGGACAGGGGGTAGTTTCACTGAAGCTTTCTTT
CDR3: CAWSPIGRTGGSFTEAFF

V: TRBV20-1
D: NA
J: TRBJ1-5
size: NA
DNA: TGCAGTGCTAGACCGGGAACAAATCAGCCCCAGCATTTT
CDR3: CSARPGTNQPQHF

V: TRBV6-1
D: NA
J: TRBJ1-2
size: NA
DNA: TGTGCCAGCAGTGAAGAGGGCAGGGGTCTGTGGGGCTACACCTTC
CDR3: CASSEEGRGLWGYTF

V: TRBV7-2
D: TRBD2
J: TRBJ2-7
size: NA
DNA: TGTGCCAGCAGCACTCCACCGGGACTAGGCTACGAGCAGTACTTC
CDR3: CASSTPPGLGYEQYF

V: TRBV30
D: NA
J: TRBJ1-2
size: NA
DNA: TGTGCCTGGAAGGAGTTCCTCTATGGCTACACCTTC
CDR3: CAWKEFLYGYTF

V: TRBV7-9
D: NA
J: TRBJ1-5
size: few
DNA: TGTGCCAGCAGCAGGGACATTAGCAATCAGCCCCAGCATTTT
CDR3: CASSRDISNQPQHF

V: TRBV20-1
D: TRBD1
J: TRBJ1-1
size: few
DNA: TGCAGTGCTGTGGACAGGGCGGGCACTGAAGCTTTCTTT
CDR3: CSAVDRAGTEAFF

V: TRBV7-2
D: NA
J: TRBJ2-3
size: NA
DNA: TGTGCCAGCAGCTTCAGAAGAGGGACCCCCGCAGATACGCAGTATTTT
CDR3: CASSFRRGTPADTQYF